A single sample gave rise to the 7 T cell receptor beta chains below, sequenced in a study of spatial heterogeneity in lung cancer. Each CDR3 protein gets one entry after TCRdb re-called the 5' RACE reads with MiXCR. In the table there are more than 1,500 distinct CDR3 sequences, about 19% of which are singletons. Time point meaning: blood at routine non-recurrence follow-up after resection. Material: PBMCs, obtained at follow-up. The receptors come from a male donor with early-stage non-small cell lung cancer.

The chain has TRBV20-1 and TRBJ2-4, with 7 bases identical to TRBD2. Germline trimming cut 4 bases from V and 0 bases from J; bases unmatched to any gene: 6. This CDR3 has 15 residues. Germline V lookup: CDR1 DFQATT, CDR2 SNEGSKA (reference sequence). The chain's CDR3 is CSATIAGLAKNIQYF. The CDR3 DNA reads TGCAGTGCTACTATAGCGGGTTTAGCCAAAAACATTCAGTACTTC.

This clonotype turned up a few times. The CDR3 protein is CASSYGDGTYEQYF. The CDR3 coding sequence is TGTGCCAGCAGTTACGGGGACGGAACCTACGAGCAGTACTTC. This rearrangement joins TRBV6-5 to TRBJ2-7, with D perhaps assigned TRBD1 or TRBD2 (5 bases each). The V end was cut by 2 bases, the J end by 2 bases, with 10 bases between. Germline CDR1 MNHEY, CDR2 SVGAGI. The CDR3 length is 14 residues.

This clonotype is medium-sized by share. This chain joins TRBV7-8 and TRBJ2-7; 8 bases are shared with TRBD1. The CDR3 consists of 13 residues. From germline, CDR1 is SGHVS and CDR2 FQNEAQ. After removal of 3 bases from V and 5 bases from J, the junction contained 3 bases not matched to a gene. DNA of the CDR3: TGTGCCAGCAGCTTCGGACAGGGTGACGAGCAGTACTTC. Protein product: CASSFGQGDEQYF.

This chain joins TRBV7-2 and TRBJ2-5, with TRBD1 as a possible D gene (6 bases). The CDR3 spans 16 residues. The V gene's germline CDR1 is SGHTA and CDR2 FQGNSA. V was clipped by 1 base and J by 5 bases, with 17 bases between them. The CDR3 bases are TGTGCCAGCAGCTTAGGAAGCAGGGGTAGGGTGGAGACCCAGTACTTC. This sequence encodes CASSLGSRGRVETQYF.

This clonotype is medium-sized (0.01 to 0.1%) by share. V and J are TRBV6-1 and TRBJ1-1; D gene unclear. The CDR3 has 12 residues. Trimming removed 8 bases from V and 4 bases from J, with 11 bases in between. Per the germline V gene, CDR1 is MNHNS and CDR2 is SASEGT. The CDR3 protein is CASPTPITEAFF. CDR3 DNA: TGTGCCAGCCCGACCCCTATCACTGAAGCTTTCTTT.

The sample holds many counts of this clonotype. The CDR3 loop reads CASSRADGELFF. In DNA, the CDR3 is TGCGCCAGCAGCAGGGCGGACGGGGAGCTGTTTTTT. The V gene is TRBV4-3, the J gene TRBJ2-2; D is unresolved. V lost 5 bases and J lost 7, with 8 bases in between. The CDR3 extends over 12 amino acids. Germline lookup yields CDR1 LGHNA and CDR2 YSLEER.

The chain couples TRBV6-2 or TRBV6-3 to TRBJ2-7; 11 bases are a match to TRBD1. CDR1 is MNHEY, CDR2 SVGEGT, per germline. V shed 6 bases and J 2 bases; nucleotides not matched to a gene: 12. This CDR3 is 17 amino acids long. The CDR3 DNA follows: TGTGCCAGCAGACCCTCCGGGACAGGGGGTCCCGCCTACGAGCAGTACTTC. Protein product: CASRPSGTGGPAYEQYF.